This is a list of T cell receptor beta chains from one sample in a study of blood T cell repertoires in COVID-19. TCRdb's table, derived via immunoSEQ multiplex PCR, lists solely in-frame clones and lacks some. The sample includes under 300,000 clones, around four fifths of them seen just once. What was sequenced was peripheral blood. The receptors were sampled from a woman aged 60 to 75 with active or convalescent COVID-19. Each CDR3 is given with its conserved first and last residue. Each record gives: D gene, CDR3 length, V gene, clone size, J gene, CDR3 DNA, CDR3 protein. A D gene is named only where the DNA matches it firmly. Clone size is given for some rows only: seen once, a few or many times, or a class if the clone is expanded.

>TRBD1|16|TRBV28|NA|TRBJ2-2
TGTGCCAGCAGCTTAAGGGCAGGGGGCTTTATCGGGGAGCTGTTTTTT
CASSLRAGGFIGELFF
>TRBD1|15|TRBV5-8|NA|TRBJ1-3
TGTGCCAGCAGCCAGGGACAGACCTCTGGAAACACCATATATTTT
CASSQGQTSGNTIYF
>NA|14|TRBV18|NA|TRBJ2-2
TGTGCCAGCTCACCAGCAGGGAAGGTCGGGGAGCTGTTTTTT
CASSPAGKVGELFF
>TRBD2|17|TRBV19|NA|TRBJ2-3
TGTGCCAGTAGTTGGGGACTAGCGGGAGCGGGCACAGATACGCAGTATTTT
CASSWGLAGAGTDTQYF
>TRBD1|16|TRBV10-3|few|TRBJ1-5
TGTGCCATCAGTCCGGCACCGACAGGGGAGGGTCAGCCCCAGCATTTT
CAISPAPTGEGQPQHF
>TRBD1|14|TRBV2|NA|TRBJ1-4
TGTGCCAGCAGCTACCGGACAGGGAGGGAAAAACTGTTTTTT
CASSYRTGREKLFF
>TRBD2|15|TRBV7-9|NA|TRBJ2-2
TGTGCCAGCAGCTTTAGCGGGAGGGACACCGGGGAGCTGTTTTTT
CASSFSGRDTGELFF
>TRBD2|16|TRBV3-1/TRBV3-2|NA|TRBJ2-3
TGTGCCAGCAGCCAAAAGACTAGCCGACGCACAGATACGCAGTATTTT
CASSQKTSRRTDTQYF
>NA|15|TRBV19|NA|TRBJ1-6
TGTGCCAGTAGGGGGCTAAGGAGGGGAAATTCACCCCTCCACTTT
CASRGLRRGNSPLHF
>TRBD2|15|TRBV19|NA|TRBJ2-3
TGTGCCAGTAGTGTCGGGGGGGGGTATGCAGATACGCAGTATTTT
CASSVGGGYADTQYF
>TRBD1|19|TRBV9|NA|TRBJ2-1
TGTGCCAGCAGCGAGGCAGGGGGTCCAACCGGAATCCCCTACAATGAGCAGTTCTTC
CASSEAGGPTGIPYNEQFF
>TRBD1|14|TRBV18|NA|TRBJ2-1
TGTGCCAGCTCACCGGGACAGGGGATCAATGAGCAGTTCTTC
CASSPGQGINEQFF
>TRBD1|17|TRBV5-6|NA|TRBJ2-5
TGTGCCAGCAGCTCCCCGGGACAGGGGGCAATTGGAGAGACCCAGTACTTC
CASSSPGQGAIGETQYF
>TRBD2|13|TRBV27|NA|TRBJ2-2
TGTGCCAGTAGCGGGAGAGACACCGGGGAGCTGTTTTTT
CASSGRDTGELFF
>TRBD2|16|TRBV9|few|TRBJ2-1
TGTGCCAGCAGCGTAGGGGGGAGGGCCTATTTCAATGAGCAGTTCTTC
CASSVGGRAYFNEQFF
>NA|16|TRBV3-1/TRBV3-2|NA|TRBJ2-3
TGTGCCAGCAGCCTTAGACTCGAGGGGGACACAGATACGCAGTATTTT
CASSLRLEGDTDTQYF
>TRBD1|15|TRBV3-1/TRBV3-2|NA|TRBJ1-2
TGTGCCAGCAGCCAGGGCAGACAGGGTGTGAATGGCTACACCTTC
CASSQGRQGVNGYTF
>NA|15|TRBV6-2/TRBV6-3|NA|TRBJ2-3
TGTGCCAGCAGTTTGGACTTCGTCGGCACAGATACGCAGTATTTT
CASSLDFVGTDTQYF
>NA|13|TRBV19|NA|TRBJ2-6
TGTGCCAGTAGTCCGGTTGGGGCCAACGTCCTGACTTTC
CASSPVGANVLTF
>TRBD1|14|TRBV28|NA|TRBJ1-1
TGTGCGAGCAAATTCTTCGACAGGGGCACTGAAGCTTTCTTT
CASKFFDRGTEAFF
>TRBD2|15|TRBV5-1|NA|TRBJ2-5
TGCGCCAGCCAAACTAGCGGGCGGTACCAAGAGACCCAGTACTTC
CASQTSGRYQETQYF
>NA|12|TRBV5-8|NA|TRBJ1-6
TGTGCCAGCAGCTTTAGAGTCCAACCGCCCCACTTT
CASSFRVQPPHF
>NA|13|TRBV14|many|TRBJ2-7
TGTGCCAGCAGCCAAGAGGAGGCCTACGAGCAGTACTTC
CASSQEEAYEQYF
>NA|15|TRBV6-6|NA|TRBJ1-6
TGTGCCAGCAGTTGGGACTTTAAAGATAGTTCACCCCTCCACTTT
CASSWDFKDSSPLHF
>TRBD2|15|TRBV5-1|NA|TRBJ2-3
TGCGCCAGCAGCCTGGGACTAGCGGGGGCTGATACGCAGTATTTT
CASSLGLAGADTQYF
>TRBD2|16|TRBV4-1|few|TRBJ2-2
TGCGCCAGCAGCTTAAATAGCGGGAGAGGTACCGGGGAGCTGTTTTTT
CASSLNSGRGTGELFF
>TRBD2|16|TRBV3-1/TRBV3-2|NA|TRBJ2-7
TGTGCCAGCAGCCAAGATGAGGCTAGCGGGAACTACGAGCAGTACTTC
CASSQDEASGNYEQYF
>TRBD1|13|TRBV6-5|NA|TRBJ1-2
TGTGCCAGCAGGGGGACAGGGGAAGGTGGCTACACCTTC
CASRGTGEGGYTF
>TRBD1|16|TRBV2|once|TRBJ1-1
TGTGCCAGCAGTGAAGGGGGACAGGGGTTGGCCACTGAAGCTTTCTTT
CASSEGGQGLATEAFF
>NA|15|TRBV4-2|once|TRBJ1-3
TGTGCCAGCAGCCAAGAACCGACAGGAGGAAACACCATATATTTT
CASSQEPTGGNTIYF
>NA|15|TRBV28|NA|TRBJ1-1
TGTGCCAGCAGGAACGCAGGGGATTCGAACACTGAAGCTTTCTTT
CASRNAGDSNTEAFF
>TRBD2|17|TRBV15|NA|TRBJ2-3
TGTGCCACCAGCAGAGATTTAGTAGCGGGAAGGGCAGATACGCAGTATTTT
CATSRDLVAGRADTQYF